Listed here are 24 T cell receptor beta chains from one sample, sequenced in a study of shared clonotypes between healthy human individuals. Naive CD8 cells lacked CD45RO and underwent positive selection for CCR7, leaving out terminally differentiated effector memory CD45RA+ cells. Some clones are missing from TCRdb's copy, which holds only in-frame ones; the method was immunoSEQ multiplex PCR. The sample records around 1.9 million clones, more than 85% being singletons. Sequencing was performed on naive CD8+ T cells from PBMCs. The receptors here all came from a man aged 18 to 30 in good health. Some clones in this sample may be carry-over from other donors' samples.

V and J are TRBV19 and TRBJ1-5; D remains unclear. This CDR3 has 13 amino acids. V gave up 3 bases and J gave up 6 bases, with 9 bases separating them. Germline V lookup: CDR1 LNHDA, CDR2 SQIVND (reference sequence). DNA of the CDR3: TGTGCCAGTAGTATGGGAGGGTTTCAGCCCCAGCATTTT. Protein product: CASSMGGFQPQHF.

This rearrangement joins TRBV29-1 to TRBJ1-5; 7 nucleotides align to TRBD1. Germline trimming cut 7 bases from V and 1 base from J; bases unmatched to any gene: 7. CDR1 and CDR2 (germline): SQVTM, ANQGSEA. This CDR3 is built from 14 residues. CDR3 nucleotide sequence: TGCAGCGAACTAGACAGGGACAGCAATCAGCCCCAGCATTTT. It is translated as CSELDRDSNQPQHF.

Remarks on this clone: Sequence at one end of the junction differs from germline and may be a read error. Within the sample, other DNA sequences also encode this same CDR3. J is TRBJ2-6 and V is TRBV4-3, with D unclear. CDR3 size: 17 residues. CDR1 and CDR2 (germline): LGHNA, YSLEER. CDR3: CASSQDEVGSGANVLTF. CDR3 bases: TGCGCCAGTAGCCAGGACGAAGTTGGCTCTGGGGCCAACGTCCTGACTTTC.

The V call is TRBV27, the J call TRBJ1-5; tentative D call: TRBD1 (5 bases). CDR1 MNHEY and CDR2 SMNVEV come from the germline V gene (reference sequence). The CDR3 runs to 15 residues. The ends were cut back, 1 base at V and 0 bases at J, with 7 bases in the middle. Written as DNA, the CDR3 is TGTGCCAGCAGTTTATTCAGGGATAGCAATCAGCCCCAGCATTTT. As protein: CASSLFRDSNQPQHF.

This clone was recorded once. Here the CDR3 reads CASSLSRGFPPNEQFF. The CDR3 DNA sequence: TGTGCCAGCAGTTTATCTCGAGGGTTCCCACCCAATGAGCAGTTCTTC. This chain joins TRBV27 and TRBJ2-1; D may be TRBD2 (5 bases). CDR3 size: 16 residues. Looked up from germline, CDR1 is MNHEY and CDR2 is SMNVEV (reference sequence). V lost 0 bases and J 6 bases, leaving 15 bases between the germline ends.

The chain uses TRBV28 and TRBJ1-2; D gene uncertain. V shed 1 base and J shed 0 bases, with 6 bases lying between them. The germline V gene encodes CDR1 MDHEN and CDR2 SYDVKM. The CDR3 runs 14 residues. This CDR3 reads CASSLFSANYGYTF. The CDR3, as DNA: TGTGCCAGCAGTTTATTCAGTGCTAACTATGGCTACACCTTC.

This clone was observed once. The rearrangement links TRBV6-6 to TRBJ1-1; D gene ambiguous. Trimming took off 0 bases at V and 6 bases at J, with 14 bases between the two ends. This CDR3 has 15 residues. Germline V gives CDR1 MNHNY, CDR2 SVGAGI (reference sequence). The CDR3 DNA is TGTGCCAGCAGTTACTCTTATCTTCAGGACCCTGAAGCTTTCTTT. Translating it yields CASSYSYLQDPEAFF.

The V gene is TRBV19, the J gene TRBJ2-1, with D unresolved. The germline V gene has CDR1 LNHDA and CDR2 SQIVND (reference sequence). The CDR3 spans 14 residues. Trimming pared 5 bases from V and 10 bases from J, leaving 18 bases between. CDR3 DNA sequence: TGTGCCAGTAGTCCCGGAGATCTGAGAAGGGAGCAGTTCTTC. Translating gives CASSPGDLRREQFF.

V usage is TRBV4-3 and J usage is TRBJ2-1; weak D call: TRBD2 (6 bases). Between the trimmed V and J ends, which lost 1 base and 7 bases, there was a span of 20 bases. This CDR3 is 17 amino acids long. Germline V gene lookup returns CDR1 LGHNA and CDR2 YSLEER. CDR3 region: CASSQGVLTSYRNEQFF. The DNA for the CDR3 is TGCGCCAGCAGCCAAGGGGTGCTGACTAGTTACCGGAATGAGCAGTTCTTC.

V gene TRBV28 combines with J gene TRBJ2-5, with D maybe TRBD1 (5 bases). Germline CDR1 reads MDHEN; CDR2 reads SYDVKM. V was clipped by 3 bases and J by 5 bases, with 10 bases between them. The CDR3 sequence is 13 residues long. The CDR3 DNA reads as TGTGCCAGCAGTTTCAGGGCGTGGGAGACCCAGTACTTC. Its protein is CASSFRAWETQYF.

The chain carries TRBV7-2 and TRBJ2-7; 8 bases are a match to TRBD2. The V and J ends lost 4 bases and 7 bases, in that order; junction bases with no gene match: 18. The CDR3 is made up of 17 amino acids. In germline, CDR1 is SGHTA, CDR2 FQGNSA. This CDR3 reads CASSYSPGREVGWEQYF. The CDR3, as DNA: TGTGCCAGCAGCTATAGTCCGGGGCGGGAGGTAGGTTGGGAGCAGTACTTC. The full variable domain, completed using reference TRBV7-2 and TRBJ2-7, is GAGVSQSPSNKVTEKGKDVELRCDPISGHTALYWYRQSLGQGLEFLIYFQGNSAPDKSGLPSDRFSAERTGGSVSTLTIQRTQQEDSAVYLCASSYSPGREVGWEQYFGPGTRLTVT.

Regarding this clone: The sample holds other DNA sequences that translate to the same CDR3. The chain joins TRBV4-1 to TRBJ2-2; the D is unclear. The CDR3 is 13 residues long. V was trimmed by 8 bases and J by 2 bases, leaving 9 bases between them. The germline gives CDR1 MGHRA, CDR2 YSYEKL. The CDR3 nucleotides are TGCGCCAGCTCCCCGAGTAACACCGGGGAGCTGTTTTTT. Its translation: CASSPSNTGELFF.

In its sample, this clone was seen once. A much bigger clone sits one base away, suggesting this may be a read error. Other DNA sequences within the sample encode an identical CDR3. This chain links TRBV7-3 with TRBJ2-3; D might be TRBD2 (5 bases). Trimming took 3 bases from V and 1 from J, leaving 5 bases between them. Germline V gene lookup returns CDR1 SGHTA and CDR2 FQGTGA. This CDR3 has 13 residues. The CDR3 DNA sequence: TGTGCCAGCAGCTTCGGGGGCACAGATACGCAGTATTTT. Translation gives CASSFGGTDTQYF.

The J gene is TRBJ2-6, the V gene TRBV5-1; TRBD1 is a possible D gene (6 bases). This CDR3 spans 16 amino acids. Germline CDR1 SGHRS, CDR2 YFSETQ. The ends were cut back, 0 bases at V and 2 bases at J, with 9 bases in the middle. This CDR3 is CASSLARGPGANVLTF. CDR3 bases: TGCGCCAGCAGCTTGGCCAGGGGACCTGGGGCCAACGTCCTGACTTTC.

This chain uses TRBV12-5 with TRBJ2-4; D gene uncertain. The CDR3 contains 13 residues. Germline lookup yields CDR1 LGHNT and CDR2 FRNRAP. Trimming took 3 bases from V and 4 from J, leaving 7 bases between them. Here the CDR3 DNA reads TGTGCTAGTGGTTTAGGTCCGAAAAACATTCAGTACTTC. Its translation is CASGLGPKNIQYF.

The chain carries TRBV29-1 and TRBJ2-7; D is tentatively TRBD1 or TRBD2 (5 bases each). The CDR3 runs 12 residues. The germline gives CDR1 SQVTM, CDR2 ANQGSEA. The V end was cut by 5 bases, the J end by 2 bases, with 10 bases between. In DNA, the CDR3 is TGCAGCGTTCCGAGGGGACCCTACGAGCAGTACTTC. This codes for CSVPRGPYEQYF.

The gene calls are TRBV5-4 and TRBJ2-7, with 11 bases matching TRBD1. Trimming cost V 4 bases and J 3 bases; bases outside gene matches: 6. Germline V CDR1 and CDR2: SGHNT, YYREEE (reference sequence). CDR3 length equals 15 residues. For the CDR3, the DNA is TGTGCCAGCAGCGCCAGGACAGGGGGCCACTACGAGCAGTACTTC. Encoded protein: CASSARTGGHYEQYF. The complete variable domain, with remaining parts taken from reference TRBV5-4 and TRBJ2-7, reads ETGVTQSPTHLIKTRGQQVTLRCSSQSGHNTVSWYQQALGQGPQFIFQYYREEENGRGNFPPRFSGLQFPNYSSELNVNALELDDSALYLCASSARTGGHYEQYFGPGTRLTVT.

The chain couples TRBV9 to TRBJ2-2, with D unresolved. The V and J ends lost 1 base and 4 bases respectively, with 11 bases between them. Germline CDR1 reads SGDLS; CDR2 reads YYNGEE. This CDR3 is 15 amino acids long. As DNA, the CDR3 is TGTGCCAGCAGCGTAAGGGTCAGCTCCACCGGGGAGCTGTTTTTT. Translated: CASSVRVSSTGELFF.

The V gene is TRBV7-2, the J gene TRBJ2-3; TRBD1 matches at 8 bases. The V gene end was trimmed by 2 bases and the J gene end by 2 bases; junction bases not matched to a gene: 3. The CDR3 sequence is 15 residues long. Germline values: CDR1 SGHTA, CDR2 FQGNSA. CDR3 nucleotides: TGTGCCAGCAGCTTACGGGACAGGACCACAGATACGCAGTATTTT. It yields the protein CASSLRDRTTDTQYF. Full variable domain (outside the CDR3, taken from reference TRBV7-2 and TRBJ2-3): GAGVSQSPSNKVTEKGKDVELRCDPISGHTALYWYRQSLGQGLEFLIYFQGNSAPDKSGLPSDRFSAERTGGSVSTLTIQRTQQEDSAVYLCASSLRDRTTDTQYFGPGTRLTVL.

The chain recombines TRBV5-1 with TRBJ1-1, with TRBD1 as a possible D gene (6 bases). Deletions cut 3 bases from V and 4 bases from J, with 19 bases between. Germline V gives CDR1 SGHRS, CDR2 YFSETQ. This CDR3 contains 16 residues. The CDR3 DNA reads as TGCGCCAGCAGCTCCGCGGGTCAGGGGTTTGGCACTGAAGCTTTCTTT. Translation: CASSSAGQGFGTEAFF.

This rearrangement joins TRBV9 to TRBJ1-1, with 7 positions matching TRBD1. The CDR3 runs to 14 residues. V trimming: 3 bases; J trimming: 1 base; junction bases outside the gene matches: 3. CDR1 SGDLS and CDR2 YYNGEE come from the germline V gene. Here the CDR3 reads CASSGGTENTEAFF. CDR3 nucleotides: TGTGCCAGCAGCGGAGGGACAGAGAACACTGAAGCTTTCTTT.

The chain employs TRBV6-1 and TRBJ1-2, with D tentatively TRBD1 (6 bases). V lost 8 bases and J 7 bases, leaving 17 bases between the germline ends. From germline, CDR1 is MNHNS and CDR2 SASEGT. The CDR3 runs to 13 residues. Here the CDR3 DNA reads TGTGCCAGCGTGGACAGCCTCCAGGGTGGCTACACCTTC. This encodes CASVDSLQGGYTF.

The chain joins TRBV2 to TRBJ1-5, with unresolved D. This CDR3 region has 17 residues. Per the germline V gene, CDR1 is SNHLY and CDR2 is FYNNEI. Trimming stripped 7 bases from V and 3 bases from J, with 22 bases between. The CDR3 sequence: CASMEGPGPQFNQPQHF. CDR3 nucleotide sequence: TGTGCCAGCATGGAAGGCCCAGGACCTCAGTTCAATCAGCCCCAGCATTTT.

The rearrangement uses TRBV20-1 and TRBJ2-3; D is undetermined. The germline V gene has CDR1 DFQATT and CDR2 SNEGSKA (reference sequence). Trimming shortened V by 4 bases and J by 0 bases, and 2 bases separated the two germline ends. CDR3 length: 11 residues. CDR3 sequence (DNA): TGCAGTGCTACGAGCACAGATACGCAGTATTTT. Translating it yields CSATSTDTQYF.